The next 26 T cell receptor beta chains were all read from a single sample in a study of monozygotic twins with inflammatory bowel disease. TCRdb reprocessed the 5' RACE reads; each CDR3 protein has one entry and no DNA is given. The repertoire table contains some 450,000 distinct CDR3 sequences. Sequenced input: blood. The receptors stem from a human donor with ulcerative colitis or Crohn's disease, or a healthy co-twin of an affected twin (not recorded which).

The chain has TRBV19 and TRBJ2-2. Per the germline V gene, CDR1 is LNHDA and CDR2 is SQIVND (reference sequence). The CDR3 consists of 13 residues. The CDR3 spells CASSVTNTGELFF.

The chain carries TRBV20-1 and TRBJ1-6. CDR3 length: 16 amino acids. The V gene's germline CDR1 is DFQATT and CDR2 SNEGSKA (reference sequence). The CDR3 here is CSARLSNGQKDSPLHF.

The CDR3: CATGGDYTDAFF. V is TRBV12-3 or TRBV12-4 and J is TRBJ1-1. The CDR3 sequence is 12 residues long.

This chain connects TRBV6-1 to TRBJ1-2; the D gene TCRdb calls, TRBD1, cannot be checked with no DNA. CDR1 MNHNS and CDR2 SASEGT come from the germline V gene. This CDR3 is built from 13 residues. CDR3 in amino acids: CASSEGQGAYYTF.

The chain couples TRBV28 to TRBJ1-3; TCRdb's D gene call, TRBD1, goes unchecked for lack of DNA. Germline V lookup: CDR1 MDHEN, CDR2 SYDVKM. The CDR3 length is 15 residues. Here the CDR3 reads CASSPGQFSGNTIYF.

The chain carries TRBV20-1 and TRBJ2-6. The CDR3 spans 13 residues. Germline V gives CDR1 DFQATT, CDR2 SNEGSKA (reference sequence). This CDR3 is CSARASGANVLTF.

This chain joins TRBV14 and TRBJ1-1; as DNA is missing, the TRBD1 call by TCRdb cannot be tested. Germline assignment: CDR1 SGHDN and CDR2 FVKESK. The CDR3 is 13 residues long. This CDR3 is CASSPTGDVRAFF.

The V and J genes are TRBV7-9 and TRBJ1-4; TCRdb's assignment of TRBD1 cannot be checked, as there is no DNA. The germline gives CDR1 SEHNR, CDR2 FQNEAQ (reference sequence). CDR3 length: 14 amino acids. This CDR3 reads CASSSHRGNEKLFF.

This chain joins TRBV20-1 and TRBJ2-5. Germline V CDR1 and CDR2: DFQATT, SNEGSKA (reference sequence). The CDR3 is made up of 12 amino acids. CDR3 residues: CSARDLTETQYF.

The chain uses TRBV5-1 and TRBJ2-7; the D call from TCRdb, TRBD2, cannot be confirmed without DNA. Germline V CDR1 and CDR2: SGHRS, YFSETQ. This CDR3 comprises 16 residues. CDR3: CASSGGTSGSTYEQYF.

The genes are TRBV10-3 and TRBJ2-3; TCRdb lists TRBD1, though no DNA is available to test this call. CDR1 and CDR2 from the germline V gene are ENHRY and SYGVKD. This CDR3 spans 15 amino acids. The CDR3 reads CAIRSGEGRGDTRYF.

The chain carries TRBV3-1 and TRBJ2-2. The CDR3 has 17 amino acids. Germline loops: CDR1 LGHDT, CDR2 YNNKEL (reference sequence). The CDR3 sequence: CASSQVLTKVNTGELFF.

The CDR3 protein is CASSLMGQGAADTQYF. The chain employs TRBV5-4 and TRBJ2-3; the TRBD1 assignment by TCRdb is unverifiable without DNA. Germline assignment: CDR1 SGHNT and CDR2 YYREEE (reference sequence). This CDR3 has 16 amino acids.

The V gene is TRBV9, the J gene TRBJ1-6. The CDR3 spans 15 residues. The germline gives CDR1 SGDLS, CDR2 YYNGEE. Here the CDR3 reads CASSVEGRTNSPLHF.

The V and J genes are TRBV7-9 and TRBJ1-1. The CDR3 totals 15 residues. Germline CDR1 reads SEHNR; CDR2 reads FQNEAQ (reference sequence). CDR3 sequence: CASSPPKGGNTEAFF.

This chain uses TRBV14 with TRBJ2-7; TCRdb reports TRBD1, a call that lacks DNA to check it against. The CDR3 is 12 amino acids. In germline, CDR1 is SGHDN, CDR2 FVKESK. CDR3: CASSQGLSQQYF.

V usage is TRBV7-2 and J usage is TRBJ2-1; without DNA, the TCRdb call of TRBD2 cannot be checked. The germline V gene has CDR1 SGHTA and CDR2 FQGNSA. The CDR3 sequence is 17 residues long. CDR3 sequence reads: CASSPGGASGRAAEQFF.

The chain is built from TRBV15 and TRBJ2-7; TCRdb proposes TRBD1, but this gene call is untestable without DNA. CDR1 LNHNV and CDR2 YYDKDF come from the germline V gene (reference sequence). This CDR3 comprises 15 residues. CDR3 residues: CATSRGDRGSHEQYF.

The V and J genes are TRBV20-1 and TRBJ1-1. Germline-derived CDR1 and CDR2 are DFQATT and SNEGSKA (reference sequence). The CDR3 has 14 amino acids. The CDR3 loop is CSASGTPMRTEAFF.

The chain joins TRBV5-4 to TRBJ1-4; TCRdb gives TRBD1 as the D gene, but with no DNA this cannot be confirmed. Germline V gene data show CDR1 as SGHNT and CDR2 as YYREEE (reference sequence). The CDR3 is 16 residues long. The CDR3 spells CASSFGQGATNEKLFF.

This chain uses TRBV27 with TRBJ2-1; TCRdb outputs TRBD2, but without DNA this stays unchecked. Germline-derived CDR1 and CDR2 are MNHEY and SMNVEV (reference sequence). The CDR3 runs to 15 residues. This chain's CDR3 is CASRRDGALYNEQFF.

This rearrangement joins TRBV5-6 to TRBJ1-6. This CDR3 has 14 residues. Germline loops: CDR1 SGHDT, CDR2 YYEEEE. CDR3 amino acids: CASSPSRYNSPLHF.

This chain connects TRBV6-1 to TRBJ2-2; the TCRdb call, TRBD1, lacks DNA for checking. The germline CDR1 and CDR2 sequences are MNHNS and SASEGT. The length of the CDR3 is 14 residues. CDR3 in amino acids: CASTPRGATGELFF.

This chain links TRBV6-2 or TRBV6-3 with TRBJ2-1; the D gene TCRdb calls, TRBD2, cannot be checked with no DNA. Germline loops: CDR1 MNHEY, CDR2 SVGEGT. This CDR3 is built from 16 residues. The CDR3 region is CASRLPGLAGVSEQFF.

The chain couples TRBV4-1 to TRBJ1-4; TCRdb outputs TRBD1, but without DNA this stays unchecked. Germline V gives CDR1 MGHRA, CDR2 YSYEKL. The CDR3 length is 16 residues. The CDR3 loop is CASSQGTGGWGEKLFF.

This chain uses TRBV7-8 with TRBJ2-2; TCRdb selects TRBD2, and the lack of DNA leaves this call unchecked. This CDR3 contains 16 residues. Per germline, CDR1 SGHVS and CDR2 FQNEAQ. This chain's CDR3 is CASSPPASGYTGELFF.